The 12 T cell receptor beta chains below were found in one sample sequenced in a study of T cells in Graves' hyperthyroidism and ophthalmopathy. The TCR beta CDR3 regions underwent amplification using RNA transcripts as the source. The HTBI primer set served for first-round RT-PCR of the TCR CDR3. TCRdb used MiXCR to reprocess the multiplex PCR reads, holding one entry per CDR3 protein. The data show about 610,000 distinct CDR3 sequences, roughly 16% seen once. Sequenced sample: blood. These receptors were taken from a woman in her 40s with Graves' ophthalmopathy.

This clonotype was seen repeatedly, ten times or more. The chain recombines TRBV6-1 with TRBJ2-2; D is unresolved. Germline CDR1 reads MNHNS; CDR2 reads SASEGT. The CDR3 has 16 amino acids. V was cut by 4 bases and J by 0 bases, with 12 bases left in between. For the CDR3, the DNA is TGTGCCAGCAGTGTAACAATTCCAGCGAACACCGGGGAGCTGTTTTTT. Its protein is CASSVTIPANTGELFF.

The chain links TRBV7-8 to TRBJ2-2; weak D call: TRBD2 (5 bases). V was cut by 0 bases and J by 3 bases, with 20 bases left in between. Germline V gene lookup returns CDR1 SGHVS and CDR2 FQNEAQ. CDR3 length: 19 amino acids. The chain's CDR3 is CASSLARWERGADTGELFF. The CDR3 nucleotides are TGTGCCAGCAGCTTAGCAAGGTGGGAGAGAGGAGCTGACACCGGGGAGCTGTTTTTT.

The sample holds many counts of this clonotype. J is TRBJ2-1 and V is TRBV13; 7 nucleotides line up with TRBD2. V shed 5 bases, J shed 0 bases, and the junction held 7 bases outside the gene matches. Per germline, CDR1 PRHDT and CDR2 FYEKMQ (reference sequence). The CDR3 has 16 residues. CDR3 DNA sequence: TGTGCCAGCAGCGAACGAGGCGGGAGCTCCTACAATGAGCAGTTCTTC. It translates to CASSERGGSSYNEQFF.

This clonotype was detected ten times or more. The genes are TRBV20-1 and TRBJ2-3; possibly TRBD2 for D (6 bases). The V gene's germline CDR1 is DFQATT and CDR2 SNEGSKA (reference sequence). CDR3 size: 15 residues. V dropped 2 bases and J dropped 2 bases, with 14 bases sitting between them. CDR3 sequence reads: CSARLNRGNTDTQYF. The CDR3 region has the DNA TGCAGTGCTAGATTAAACCGGGGGAACACAGATACGCAGTATTTT.

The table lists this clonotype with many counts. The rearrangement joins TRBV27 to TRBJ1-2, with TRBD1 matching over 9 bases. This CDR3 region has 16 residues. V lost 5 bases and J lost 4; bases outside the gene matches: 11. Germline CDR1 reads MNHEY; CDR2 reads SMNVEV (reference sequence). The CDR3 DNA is TGTGCCAGCAGTCCGACCCGGGACAGGGCGGGCTATGGCTACACCTTC. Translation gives CASSPTRDRAGYGYTF.

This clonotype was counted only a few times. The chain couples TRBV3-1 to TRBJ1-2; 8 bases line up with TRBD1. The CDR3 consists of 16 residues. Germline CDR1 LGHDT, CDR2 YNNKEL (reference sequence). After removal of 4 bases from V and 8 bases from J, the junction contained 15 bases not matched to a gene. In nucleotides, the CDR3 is TGTGCCAGCAGCCCCCGGGTACAGGGGGTTTTCGGAGGCTACACCTTC. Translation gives CASSPRVQGVFGGYTF.

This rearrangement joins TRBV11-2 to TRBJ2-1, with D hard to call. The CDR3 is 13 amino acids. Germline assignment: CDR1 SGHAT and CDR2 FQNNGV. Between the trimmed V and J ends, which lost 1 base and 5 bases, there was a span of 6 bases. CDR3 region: CASSLVDHNEQFF. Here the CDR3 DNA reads TGTGCCAGCAGCTTAGTGGACCACAATGAGCAGTTCTTC. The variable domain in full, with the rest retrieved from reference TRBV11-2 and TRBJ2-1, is EAGVAQSPRYKIIEKRQSVAFWCNPISGHATLYWYQQILGQGPKLLIQFQNNGVVDDSQLPKDRFSAERLKGVDSTLKIQPAKLEDSAVYLCASSLVDHNEQFFGPGTRLTVL.

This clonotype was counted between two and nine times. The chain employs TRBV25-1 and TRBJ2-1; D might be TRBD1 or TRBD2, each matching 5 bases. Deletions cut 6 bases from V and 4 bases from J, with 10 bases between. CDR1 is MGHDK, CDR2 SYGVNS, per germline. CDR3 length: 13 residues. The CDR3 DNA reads TGTGCCAGCAGCGCCGGGGCTTACAATGAGCAGTTCTTC. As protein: CASSAGAYNEQFF.

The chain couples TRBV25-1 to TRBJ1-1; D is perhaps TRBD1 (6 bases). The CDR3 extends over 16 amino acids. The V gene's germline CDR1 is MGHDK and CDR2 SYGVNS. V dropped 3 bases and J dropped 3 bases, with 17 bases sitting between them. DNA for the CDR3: TGTGCCAGCAGTGAGGATGGGGGCGCAGGGGACACTGAAGCTTTCTTT. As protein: CASSEDGGAGDTEAFF.

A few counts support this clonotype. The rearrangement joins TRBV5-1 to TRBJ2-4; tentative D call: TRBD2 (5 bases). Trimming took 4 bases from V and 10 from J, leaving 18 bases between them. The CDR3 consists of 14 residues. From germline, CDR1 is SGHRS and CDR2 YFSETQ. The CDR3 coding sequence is TGCGCCAGCAGCCGATTTGACCGGGAAACTATTCAGTACTTC. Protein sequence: CASSRFDRETIQYF.

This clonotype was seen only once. The chain's CDR3 is CAISSATSGRREQYF. CDR3 DNA: TGTGCCATCAGTAGTGCAACTAGCGGGAGGAGGGAGCAGTACTTC. This sequence joins TRBV10-3 and TRBJ2-7, with 12 bases lining up with TRBD2. With 5 bases clipped from V and 7 bases from J, the junction kept 9 bases outside the gene matches. CDR3 length: 15 residues. The germline V gene has CDR1 ENHRY and CDR2 SYGVKD.

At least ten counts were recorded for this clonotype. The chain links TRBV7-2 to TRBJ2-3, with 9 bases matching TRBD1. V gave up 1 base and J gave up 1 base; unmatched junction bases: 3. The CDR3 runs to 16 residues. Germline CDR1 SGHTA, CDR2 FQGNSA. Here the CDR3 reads CASSLGQGVGTDTQYF. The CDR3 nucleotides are TGTGCCAGCAGCTTAGGACAGGGGGTTGGCACAGATACGCAGTATTTT.